The sequence of this T cell receptor (beta chain) was determined in a study of blood T cell repertoires in COVID-19. For the study at large: T cells, B-cell-depleted T cells, or PBMCs supplied cDNA or gDNA.

V dropped 6 bases and J dropped 5; count of bases not matched to a gene: 6. CDR1 and CDR2 from the germline V gene are MNHNY and SVGAGI (reference sequence). This CDR3 has 15 amino acids. Methods used by the authors: Estimation of nucleated cell counts was performed using reference gene primer amplification. The table came from immunoSEQ multiplex PCR; TCRdb's copy has only in-frame clones and leaves some out. V, J and clone size were drawn from that table, and D and trimming were deduced from the DNA. The repertoire consists of around 150,000 clones, with approximately 82% occurring once and the leading ten covering 20% to 25%. The table lists this clone with a count of one.

The sample comprised peripheral blood. The TCR was taken from a woman of 80 years or more with acute or convalescent COVID-19. The V and J genes are TRBV6-6 and TRBJ1-6; 8 bases map to TRBD1. The CDR3 here is CASRAGGGHNSPLHF. Written as DNA, the CDR3 is TGTGCCAGCAGGGCAGGGGGCGGGCATAATTCACCCCTCCACTTT.